These T cell receptor beta chains were read from a single sample in a study of control samples from healthy donors and cancer patients. Here immunoSEQ multiplex PCR was the method, and the copy in TCRdb shows in-frame clones only, minus some. The sample contains fewer than 200,000 clones, 90% of which appear only once. Source material: blood. These receptors were obtained from a woman aged 45 to 65 in good health. Both conserved end residues are part of each CDR3. D genes are given only for firm matches. Size is stated for part of the rows, as once, few or many counts, or as a class when the clone is expanded.

d_gene	abundance	j_gene	v_gene	CDR3nt	CDR3aa
-	-	TRBJ2-2	TRBV5-4	TGTGCCAGCAGCCCCGCGTTGAGCGGTGGGACCGGGGAGCTGTTTTTT	CASSPALSGGTGELFF
-	-	TRBJ2-1	TRBV5-1	TGCGCCAGCAGCTTGTTCGATGAGCAGTTCTTC	CASSLFDEQFF
-	few	TRBJ2-3	TRBV10-2	TGCGCCAGCACGGTCCCGGGCACAGATACGCAGTATTTT	CASTVPGTDTQYF
-	-	TRBJ2-2	TRBV5-1	TGCGCCAGCAGCCCATACCTCGGGGAGCTGTTTTTT	CASSPYLGELFF
TRBD1	-	TRBJ2-1	TRBV5-6	TGTGCCAGCAGCTCCGGAGGGACAGGGGCCTACAATGAGCAGTTCTTC	CASSSGGTGAYNEQFF
-	-	TRBJ1-1	TRBV24-1	TGTGCCACCAGTGATAGCAGGCGATCGAACACTGAAGCTTTCTTT	CATSDSRRSNTEAFF
-	once	TRBJ2-2	TRBV5-6	TGTGCCAGCAGCCCCCAGGGCCTGAACACCGGGGAGCTGTTTTTT	CASSPQGLNTGELFF
-	-	TRBJ2-5	TRBV3-1/TRBV3-2	TGTGCCAGCAGCCAAGGCTCGGGGCCTGAAGAGACCCAGTACTTC	CASSQGSGPEETQYF
TRBD1	-	TRBJ1-3	TRBV18	TGTGCCAGCTCACCGCCGACAGGGGGAAGGGGTGAAAACACCATATATTTT	CASSPPTGGRGENTIYF
-	-	TRBJ1-2	TRBV5-6	TGTGCCAGCAGCTTGGCAGAGACTTACAGGGTAGGTAACTATGGCTACACCTTC	CASSLAETYRVGNYGYTF
-	once	TRBJ2-7	TRBV3-1/TRBV3-2	TGTGCCAGCAGCCAAGGGGGCGAGCAGTACTTC	CASSQGGEQYF
-	few	TRBJ1-6	TRBV7-3	TGTGCCAGCAGCGCAACAGGGAGTGGTTCACCCCTCCACTTT	CASSATGSGSPLHF
-	-	TRBJ2-1	TRBV11-1	TGTGCCAGCAGCCCCGAGTTAAGGGCAATGTACAATGAGCAGTTCTTC	CASSPELRAMYNEQFF
-	few	TRBJ1-2	TRBV19	TGTGCCAGCCGACCCCCAGGGTTGAGGGGCTACACCTTC	CASRPPGLRGYTF
-	few	TRBJ1-5	TRBV9	TGTGCCAGCAGCGTAGGCGGAGCTAGTGGGAATCAGCCCCAGCATTTT	CASSVGGASGNQPQHF
-	-	TRBJ1-3	TRBV30	TGTGCCTGGAGTGTAGCCCGTTCAAACACCATATATTTT	CAWSVARSNTIYF
-	-	TRBJ1-1	TRBV29-1	TGCAGCGTTTTGGCGAGGCAGGGACGTTTTGACACTGAAGCTTTCTTT	CSVLARQGRFDTEAFF
-	-	TRBJ1-2	TRBV14	TGTGCCAGCAGCCCAAGAGGGGCGGCTGCTAACTATGGCTACACCTTC	CASSPRGAAANYGYTF
-	-	TRBJ1-2	TRBV28	TGTGCCAGCAGTTTCGCAGACTATGGCTACACCTTC	CASSFADYGYTF
-	-	TRBJ2-7	TRBV19	TGTGCCAGTAGCGGCCGCAGGACCGGACCCTACGAGCAGTACTTC	CASSGRRTGPYEQYF
TRBD2	-	TRBJ2-5	TRBV5-1	TGCGCCAGCAGCTTAGATCTAGCGGGGGCGGCGGAGACCCAGTACTTC	CASSLDLAGAAETQYF
-	-	TRBJ1-6	TRBV27	TGTGCCAGCAGTTTGGTAGTAAATTCACCCCTCCACTTT	CASSLVVNSPLHF
-	-	TRBJ1-6	TRBV28	TGTGCCAGCCAAGGGACTCAGAATTCACCCCTCCACTTT	CASQGTQNSPLHF
TRBD2	-	TRBJ2-5	TRBV7-2	TGTGCCAGCAGCCCCAACCTTCGGACTAGCGGGAAAGAGACCCAGTACTTC	CASSPNLRTSGKETQYF
-	-	TRBJ2-4	TRBV7-2	TGTGCCAGCAGCCCCGGGATAGCCGGAAACATTCAGTACTTC	CASSPGIAGNIQYF
-	-	TRBJ2-1	TRBV19	TGTGCCAGTAAGGCAGGCGCATCCGGGGTAAACAATGAGCAGTTCTTC	CASKAGASGVNNEQFF
TRBD2	-	TRBJ2-1	TRBV4-3	TGCGCCAGCAGCCAAGAGGTCGTTCGACTAGCGGGGGCCGAAGAGCAGTTCTTC	CASSQEVVRLAGAEEQFF
TRBD1	-	TRBJ2-7	TRBV9	TGTGCCAGCAGCGTAGCTGACAGGGGAAACTCCTACGAGCAGTACTTC	CASSVADRGNSYEQYF
-	-	TRBJ2-7	TRBV10-3	TGTGCCATCAGTGAAGCAGATTCCTACGAGCAGTACTTC	CAISEADSYEQYF
-	-	TRBJ1-2	TRBV5-1	TGCGCCAGCAGCTTGGACAAAGGGACACCTCTGGAAGCCTTC	CASSLDKGTPLEAF
TRBD2	-	TRBJ2-1	TRBV14	TGTGCCAGCAGCCCCCGTATGGGACTAGCAGTAGGCAAGCAGTTCTTC	CASSPRMGLAVGKQFF
TRBD2	-	TRBJ2-1	TRBV5-1	TGCGCCAGCAGCCCCCAACTAGCGGGGGGTTACAATGAGCAGTTCTTC	CASSPQLAGGYNEQFF
-	-	TRBJ2-5	TRBV10-3	TGTGCCATCAGGGGGTCCCGGCAGGGGCCGGAGACCCAGTACTTC	CAIRGSRQGPETQYF
-	-	TRBJ2-3	TRBV2	TGTGCCAGCAGTGTAGGGCCCCGCGCGGACACAGATACGCAGTATTTT	CASSVGPRADTDTQYF
TRBD1	-	TRBJ1-6	TRBV28	TGTGCCAGCAGTTTATGGCACAGGGGGTCGGGGTCACCCCTCCACTTT	CASSLWHRGSGSPLHF
-	-	TRBJ1-1	TRBV7-3	TGTGCCAGCAGCAGCGACAGGATTACTGAAGCTTTCTTT	CASSSDRITEAFF
TRBD1	-	TRBJ1-1	TRBV10-3	TGTGCCATCAGAGCCGGGACAGGGGAAACTGAAGCTTTCTTT	CAIRAGTGETEAFF
TRBD2	-	TRBJ2-1	TRBV5-1	TGCGCCAGCAGCTTGGTCGTACTAGCGGGAGACAGCTCCTACAATGAGCAGTTCTTC	CASSLVVLAGDSSYNEQFF
-	-	TRBJ1-2	TRBV11-2	TGTGCCAGCAGCTCAACCCGAGGGAGACGGGGTGGCTACACCTTC	CASSSTRGRRGGYTF